The TCR beta chain under discussion was sequenced for a study of CD8+CD57+ T cells in acquired aplastic anemia. Trimming cost V 6 bases and J 8 bases; bases outside gene matches: 11. The germline CDR1 and CDR2 sequences are MGHDK and SYGVNS. The CDR3 extends over 15 amino acids. Profiling that covered TCR beta VDJ and CDR3 relied on genomic DNA as its template. TCRdb fed the reads into MiXCR, producing one record per CDR3 protein. The table includes 200,000 to 250,000 distinct CDR3 sequences, approximately 60% detected once. This clonotype was seen only once. This sequence was found in a human donor in good health. The chain is built from TRBV25-1 and TRBJ1-4, with 8 bases identical to TRBD1. Material for sequencing was sorted CD4+, CD8+, or CD8+CD57+ T cells (not recorded which) from PBMCs. The CDR3 spells CASRPSGGGLEKLFF. The DNA for the CDR3 is TGTGCCAGCAGGCCCTCAGGGGGCGGCTTAGAAAAACTGTTTTTT. The variable domain in full, with the rest retrieved from reference TRBV25-1 and TRBJ1-4, is EADIYQTPRYLVIGTGKKITLECSQTMGHDKMYWYQQDPGMELHLIHYSYGVNSTEKGDLSSESTVSRIRTEHFPLTLESARPSHTSQYLCASRPSGGGLEKLFFGSGTQLSVL.